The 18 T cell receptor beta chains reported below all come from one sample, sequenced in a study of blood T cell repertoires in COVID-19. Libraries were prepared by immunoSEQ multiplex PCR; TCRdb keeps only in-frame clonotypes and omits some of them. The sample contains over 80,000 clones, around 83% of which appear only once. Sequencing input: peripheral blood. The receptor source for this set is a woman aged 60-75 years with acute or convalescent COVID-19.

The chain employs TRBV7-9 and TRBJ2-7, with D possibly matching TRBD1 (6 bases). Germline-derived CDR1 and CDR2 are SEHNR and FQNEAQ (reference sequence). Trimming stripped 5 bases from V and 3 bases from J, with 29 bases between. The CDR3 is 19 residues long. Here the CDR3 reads CASSPLLGQGTLRDYEQYF. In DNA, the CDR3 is TGTGCCAGCAGCCCTTTGTTGGGGCAGGGGACGTTGAGGGACTACGAGCAGTACTTC.

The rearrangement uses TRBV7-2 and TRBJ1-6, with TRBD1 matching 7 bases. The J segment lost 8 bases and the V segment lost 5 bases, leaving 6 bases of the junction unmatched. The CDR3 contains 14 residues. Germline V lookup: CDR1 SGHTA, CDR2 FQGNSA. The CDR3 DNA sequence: TGTGCCAGCAGCGTTGGGGACAGCCATTCACCCCTCCACTTT. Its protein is CASSVGDSHSPLHF.

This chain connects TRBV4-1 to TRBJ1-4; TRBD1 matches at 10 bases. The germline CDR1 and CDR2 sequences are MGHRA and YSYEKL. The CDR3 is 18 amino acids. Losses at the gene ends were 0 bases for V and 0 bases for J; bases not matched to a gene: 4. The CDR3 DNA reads TGCGCCAGCAGCCAAGAAGGACAGGGGGGTGCAACTAATGAAAAACTGTTTTTT. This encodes CASSQEGQGGATNEKLFF.

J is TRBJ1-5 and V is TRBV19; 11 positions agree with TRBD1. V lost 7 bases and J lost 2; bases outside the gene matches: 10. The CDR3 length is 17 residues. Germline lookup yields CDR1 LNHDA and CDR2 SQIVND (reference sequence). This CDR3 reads CASTVRTGGAGNQPQHF. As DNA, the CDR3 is TGTGCCAGTACCGTTCGGACAGGGGGCGCAGGCAATCAGCCCCAGCATTTT.

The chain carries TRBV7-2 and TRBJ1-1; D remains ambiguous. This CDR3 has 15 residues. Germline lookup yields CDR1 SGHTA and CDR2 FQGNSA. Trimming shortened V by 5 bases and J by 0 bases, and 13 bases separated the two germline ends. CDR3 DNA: TGTGCCAGCAGCAGGGAGGCGAATATGAACACTGAAGCTTTCTTT. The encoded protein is CASSREANMNTEAFF.

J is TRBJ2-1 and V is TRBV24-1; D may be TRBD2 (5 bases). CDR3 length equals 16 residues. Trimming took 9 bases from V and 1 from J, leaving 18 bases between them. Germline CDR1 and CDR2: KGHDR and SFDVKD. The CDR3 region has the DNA TGTGCCACCTGGATCCGGGGTGGGGATTCCTACAATGAGCAGTTCTTC. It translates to CATWIRGGDSYNEQFF.

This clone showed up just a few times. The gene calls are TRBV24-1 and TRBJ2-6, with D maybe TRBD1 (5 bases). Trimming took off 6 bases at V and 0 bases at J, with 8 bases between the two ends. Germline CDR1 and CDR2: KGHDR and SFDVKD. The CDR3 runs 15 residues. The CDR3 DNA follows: TGTGCCACCAGTTCAGGGATCTCTGGGGCCAACGTCCTGACTTTC. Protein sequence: CATSSGISGANVLTF.

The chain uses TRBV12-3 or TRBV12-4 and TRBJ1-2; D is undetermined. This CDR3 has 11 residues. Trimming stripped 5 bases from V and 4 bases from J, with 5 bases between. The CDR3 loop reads CASSAGYGYTF. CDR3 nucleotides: TGTGCCAGCAGTGCCGGCTATGGCTACACCTTC.

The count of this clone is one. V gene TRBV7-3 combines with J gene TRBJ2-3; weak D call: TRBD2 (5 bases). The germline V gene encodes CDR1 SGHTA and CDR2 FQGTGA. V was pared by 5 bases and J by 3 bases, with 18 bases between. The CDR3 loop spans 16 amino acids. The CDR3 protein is CASSATPGVRTDTQYF. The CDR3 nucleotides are TGTGCCAGCAGCGCTACCCCCGGGGTAAGGACAGATACGCAGTATTTT.

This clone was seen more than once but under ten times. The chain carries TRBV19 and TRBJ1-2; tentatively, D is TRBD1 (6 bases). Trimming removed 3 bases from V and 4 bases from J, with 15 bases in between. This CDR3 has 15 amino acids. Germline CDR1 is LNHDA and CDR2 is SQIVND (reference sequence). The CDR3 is CASSILGQLGYGYTF. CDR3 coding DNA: TGTGCCAGTAGTATCCTAGGACAGCTGGGCTATGGCTACACCTTC.

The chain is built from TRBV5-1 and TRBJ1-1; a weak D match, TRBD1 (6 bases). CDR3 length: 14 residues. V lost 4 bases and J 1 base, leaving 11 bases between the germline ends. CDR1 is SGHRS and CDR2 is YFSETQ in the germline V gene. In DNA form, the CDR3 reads TGCGCCAGCAGCCCAAACAGGGCGAACACTGAAGCTTTCTTT. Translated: CASSPNRANTEAFF.

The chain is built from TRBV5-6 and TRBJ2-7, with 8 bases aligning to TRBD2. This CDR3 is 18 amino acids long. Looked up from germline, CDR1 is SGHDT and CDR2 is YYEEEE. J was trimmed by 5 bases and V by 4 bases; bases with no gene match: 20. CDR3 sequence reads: CASSGWTLGTRGWHEQYF. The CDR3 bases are TGTGCCAGCAGCGGATGGACCCTCGGGACTAGGGGTTGGCACGAGCAGTACTTC.

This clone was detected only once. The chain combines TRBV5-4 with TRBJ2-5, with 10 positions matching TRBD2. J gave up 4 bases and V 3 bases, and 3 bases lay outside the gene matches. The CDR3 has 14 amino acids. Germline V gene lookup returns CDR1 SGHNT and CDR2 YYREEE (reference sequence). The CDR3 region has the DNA TGTGCCAGCAGCTCAGCGGGAGGGTCAGAGACCCAGTACTTC. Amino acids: CASSSAGGSETQYF. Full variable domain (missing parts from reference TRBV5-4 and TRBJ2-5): ETGVTQSPTHLIKTRGQQVTLRCSSQSGHNTVSWYQQALGQGPQFIFQYYREEENGRGNFPPRFSGLQFPNYSSELNVNALELDDSALYLCASSSAGGSETQYFGPGTRLLVL.

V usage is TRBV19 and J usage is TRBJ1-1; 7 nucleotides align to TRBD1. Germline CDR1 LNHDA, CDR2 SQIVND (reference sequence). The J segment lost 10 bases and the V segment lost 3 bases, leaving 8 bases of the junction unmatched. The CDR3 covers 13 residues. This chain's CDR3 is CASSIRDRVVAFF. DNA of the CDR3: TGTGCCAGTAGTATTCGTGACAGGGTCGTAGCTTTCTTT.

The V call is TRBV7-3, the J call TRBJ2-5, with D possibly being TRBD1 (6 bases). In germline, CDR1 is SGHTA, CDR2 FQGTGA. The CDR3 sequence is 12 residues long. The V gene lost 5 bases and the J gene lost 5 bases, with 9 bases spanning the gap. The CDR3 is CASSPQGETQYF. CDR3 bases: TGTGCCAGCAGCCCCCAGGGGGAGACCCAGTACTTC.

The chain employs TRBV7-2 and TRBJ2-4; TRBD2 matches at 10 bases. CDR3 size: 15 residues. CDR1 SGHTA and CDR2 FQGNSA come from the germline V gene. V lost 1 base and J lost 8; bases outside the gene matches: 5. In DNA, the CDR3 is TGTGCCAGCAGCTTAGATCCTAGCGGGAGTTACATTCAGTACTTC. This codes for CASSLDPSGSYIQYF. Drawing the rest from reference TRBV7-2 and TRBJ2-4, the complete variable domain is GAGVSQSPSNKVTEKGKDVELRCDPISGHTALYWYRQSLGQGLEFLIYFQGNSAPDKSGLPSDRFSAERTGGSVSTLTIQRTQQEDSAVYLCASSLDPSGSYIQYFGAGTRLSVL.

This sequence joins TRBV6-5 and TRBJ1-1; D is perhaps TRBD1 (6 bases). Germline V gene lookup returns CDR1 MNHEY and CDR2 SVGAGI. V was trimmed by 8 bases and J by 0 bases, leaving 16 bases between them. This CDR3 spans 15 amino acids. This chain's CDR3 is CASSPGHRLNTEAFF. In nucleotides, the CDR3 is TGTGCCAGCTCGCCGGGACACAGGTTGAACACTGAAGCTTTCTTT.

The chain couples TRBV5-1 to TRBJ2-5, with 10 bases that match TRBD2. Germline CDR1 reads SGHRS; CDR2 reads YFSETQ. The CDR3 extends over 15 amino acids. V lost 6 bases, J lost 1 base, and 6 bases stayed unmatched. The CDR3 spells CASTLLAGFQETQYF. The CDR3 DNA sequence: TGCGCCAGCACCCTACTAGCGGGGTTCCAAGAGACCCAGTACTTC.